The 30 T cell receptor beta chains given below trace back to one sample, sequenced in a study of shared clonotypes between healthy human individuals. Produced via immunoSEQ multiplex PCR; TCRdb's table is partial and in-frame only. This sample has roughly 1.5 million clones, with approximately 98% found just once. Sequencing was done on a sample of naive CD4+ T cells sorted from blood. The subset denotes: CD45RA+ positively selected. These receptors were collected from a young man in good health.

This chain links TRBV7-8 with TRBJ2-3; D not certain. The CDR3 spans 15 residues. Trimming pared 5 bases from V and 0 bases from J, leaving 12 bases between. CDR1 SGHVS and CDR2 FQNEAQ come from the germline V gene. DNA for the CDR3: TGTGCCAGCAGCCCCCGCCGGAGAAGCACAGATACGCAGTATTTT. Residues: CASSPRRRSTDTQYF.

This chain joins TRBV5-4 and TRBJ2-7; 8 nucleotides align to TRBD2. Germline CDR1 is SGHNT and CDR2 is YYREEE (reference sequence). With V trimmed by 3 bases and J by 2 bases, 7 bases remained unmatched. CDR3 length: 15 amino acids. The CDR3 region has the DNA TGTGCCAGCAGCTCCGAAAGCGGGAGAGCCTACGAGCAGTACTTC. This codes for CASSSESGRAYEQYF.

The J gene is TRBJ1-4, the V gene TRBV5-1, with TRBD1 as a possible D gene (5 bases). Trimming took 4 bases from V and 6 from J, leaving 16 bases between them. The CDR3 consists of 15 residues. From germline, CDR1 is SGHRS and CDR2 YFSETQ. The CDR3 sequence: CASSDEGTGDEKLFF. As DNA, the CDR3 is TGCGCCAGCAGCGACGAGGGGACCGGGGATGAAAAACTGTTTTTT. Combining the CDR3 with reference TRBV5-1 and TRBJ1-4 gives the whole variable domain KAGVTQTPRYLIKTRGQQVTLSCSPISGHRSVSWYQQTPGQGLQFLFEYFSETQRNKGNFPGRFSGRQFSNSRSEMNVSTLELGDSALYLCASSDEGTGDEKLFFGSGTQLSVL.

The chain carries TRBV29-1 and TRBJ1-2; D gene uncertain. The CDR3 runs 13 residues. Trimming left V 4 bases short and J 0 bases short, with 9 bases between. Germline CDR1 is SQVTM and CDR2 is ANQGSEA. CDR3 DNA: TGCAGCGTTGCAGAGACCTCTAACTATGGCTACACCTTC. This gives the protein CSVAETSNYGYTF.

This rearrangement joins TRBV11-2 to TRBJ1-4; D remains unclear. The germline V gene encodes CDR1 SGHAT and CDR2 FQNNGV. This CDR3 region has 14 residues. The V gene lost 5 bases and the J gene lost 1 base, with 8 bases spanning the gap. The CDR3 DNA reads as TGTGCCAGCAGCCCACAGTTAACTAATGAAAAACTGTTTTTT. It yields the protein CASSPQLTNEKLFF.

This chain joins TRBV9 and TRBJ2-5; TRBD1 aligns across 9 bases. J was trimmed by 4 bases and V by 0 bases; bases with no gene match: 10. CDR1 is SGDLS and CDR2 is YYNGEE in the germline V gene. The CDR3 is 17 amino acids. For the CDR3, the DNA is TGTGCCAGCAGCGTAGGTGCCATAGACAGGGGGAGAGAGACCCAGTACTTC. Translation: CASSVGAIDRGRETQYF. Full variable domain (rest looked up from reference TRBV9 and TRBJ2-5): DSGVTQTPKHLITATGQRVTLRCSPRSGDLSVYWYQQSLDQGLQFLIQYYNGEERAKGNILERFSAQQFPDLHSELNLSSLELGDSALYFCASSVGAIDRGRETQYFGPGTRLLVL.

The gene calls are TRBV10-3 and TRBJ2-1, with D tentatively TRBD2 (6 bases). The CDR3 consists of 17 residues. Germline-derived CDR1 and CDR2 are ENHRY and SYGVKD. V lost 4 bases and J lost 5, with 21 bases in between. CDR3 protein: CAISGGGSSEPNNEQFF. The CDR3 DNA sequence: TGTGCCATCAGTGGTGGGGGATCTAGCGAACCGAACAATGAGCAGTTCTTC.

This sequence joins TRBV27 and TRBJ2-3; the D gene is possibly TRBD2 (6 bases). V shed 5 bases and J shed 3 bases, with 18 bases lying between them. CDR1 and CDR2 from the germline V gene are MNHEY and SMNVEV (reference sequence). The CDR3 has 16 residues. The CDR3 loop is CASSPSRRDFTDTQYF. In DNA form, the CDR3 reads TGTGCCAGCAGTCCCTCCCGCCGGGACTTTACAGATACGCAGTATTTT.

This clone was picked up one time. CDR3: CAISDGRHEQFF. The CDR3, as DNA: TGTGCCATCAGCGATGGGAGGCATGAGCAGTTCTTC. The chain couples TRBV10-3 to TRBJ2-1; TRBD2 is a possible D gene (6 bases). Germline-derived CDR1 and CDR2 are ENHRY and SYGVKD. This CDR3 is 12 amino acids long. The V gene lost 6 bases and the J gene lost 8 bases, with 11 bases spanning the gap.

The gene calls are TRBV6-1 and TRBJ2-3; D remains ambiguous. The CDR3 sequence is 15 residues long. Trimming left V 3 bases short and J 2 bases short, with 12 bases between. Germline V gives CDR1 MNHNS, CDR2 SASEGT. The CDR3 DNA reads TGTGCCAGCAGTGAGGTTTTGGGATTCACAGATACGCAGTATTTT. Translated, it gives CASSEVLGFTDTQYF.

The rearrangement joins TRBV4-3 to TRBJ2-1; D not certain. With 0 bases removed from V and 4 bases from J, the gap between germline ends came to 10 bases. Looked up from germline, CDR1 is LGHNA and CDR2 is YSLEER. This CDR3 spans 15 amino acids. The CDR3 nucleotides are TGCGCCAGCAGCCAAGAGATTACCTTATACAATGAGCAGTTCTTC. Its protein product is CASSQEITLYNEQFF.

The V and J genes are TRBV7-8 and TRBJ1-2; 9 bases agree with TRBD1. V trimming: 5 bases; J trimming: 8 bases; junction bases outside the gene matches: 6. CDR3 length: 13 residues. Germline values: CDR1 SGHVS, CDR2 FQNEAQ. The CDR3 DNA sequence: TGTGCCAGCAGCGGCACAGGGGGCTCGGGCTACACCTTC. It codes for CASSGTGGSGYTF. Full variable domain (rest looked up from reference TRBV7-8 and TRBJ1-2): GAGVSQSPRYKVAKRGQDVALRCDPISGHVSLFWYQQALGQGPEFLTYFQNEAQLDKSGLPSDRFFAERPEGSVSTLKIQRTQQEDSAVYLCASSGTGGSGYTFGSGTRLTVV.

Details on this clone: Other nucleotide sequences in the sample specify the same CDR3. The rearrangement uses TRBV11-2 and TRBJ2-7; D is unclear. The CDR3 spans 13 residues. Germline V gives CDR1 SGHAT, CDR2 FQNNGV. V was shortened by 4 bases and J by 0 bases, with 7 bases between the two germline ends. Written as DNA, the CDR3 is TGTGCCAGCAGCTCCCCGAGCTCCTACGAGCAGTACTTC. Protein product: CASSSPSSYEQYF. Full variable domain (missing parts from reference TRBV11-2 and TRBJ2-7): EAGVAQSPRYKIIEKRQSVAFWCNPISGHATLYWYQQILGQGPKLLIQFQNNGVVDDSQLPKDRFSAERLKGVDSTLKIQPAKLEDSAVYLCASSSPSSYEQYFGPGTRLTVT.

Comments on this clone: It is unclear where the CDR3 begins or ends on the DNA, so no DNA is shown, and the CDR3 is as TCRdb lists it. The chain employs TRBV21-1 and TRBJ2-1; the listed D gene, TRBD2, was not tested against the DNA. TRBV21-1 is termed a pseudogene. The CDR3 region is 22 residues in length, termini included. The CDR3 loop is CASFGEGQGTSGEIMSYNEQFF.

The V call is TRBV11-2, the J call TRBJ2-2; D remains ambiguous. The V gene's germline CDR1 is SGHAT and CDR2 FQNNGV. This CDR3 spans 17 amino acids. Trimming shortened V by 0 bases and J by 3 bases, and 14 bases separated the two germline ends. DNA of the CDR3: TGTGCCAGCAGCTTAGATTTTAGGCCGGAATACACCGGGGAGCTGTTTTTT. As protein: CASSLDFRPEYTGELFF.

The chain employs TRBV29-1 and TRBJ2-1, with 11 bases matching TRBD2. The CDR3 length is 16 residues. V lost 6 bases to trimming and J lost 0 bases; unmatched junction nucleotides: 7. Germline CDR1 reads SQVTM; CDR2 reads ANQGSEA. The CDR3: CSVRTSGSSSYNEQFF. CDR3 nucleotide sequence: TGCAGCGTCCGGACTAGCGGGTCCTCCTCCTACAATGAGCAGTTCTTC.

The chain carries TRBV28 and TRBJ2-7; TRBD2 matches at 9 bases. The V gene end was trimmed by 1 base and the J gene end by 3 bases; junction bases not matched to a gene: 4. This CDR3 contains 15 residues. Germline assignment: CDR1 MDHEN and CDR2 SYDVKM. The CDR3: CASSLSGSGSYEQYF. The CDR3 DNA follows: TGTGCCAGCAGTTTATCTGGTAGCGGGAGCTACGAGCAGTACTTC.

This chain uses TRBV7-9 with TRBJ2-7; 7 nucleotides match TRBD1. Germline values: CDR1 SEHNR, CDR2 FQNEAQ (reference sequence). V was pared by 3 bases and J by 6 bases, with 8 bases of the junction left unmatched. The CDR3 is 14 amino acids. CDR3 amino acids: CASSFHDRAGEQYF. The CDR3 DNA reads TGTGCCAGCAGCTTCCACGACAGGGCGGGCGAGCAGTACTTC.

V gene TRBV19 combines with J gene TRBJ2-7; no clear D. Trimming left V 6 bases short and J 2 bases short, with 17 bases between. The V gene's germline CDR1 is LNHDA and CDR2 SQIVND (reference sequence). The CDR3 runs 15 residues. CDR3 loop: CASSPPGRSTYEQYF. The DNA of the CDR3 is TGTGCCAGTAGCCCCCCCGGGCGGAGTACCTACGAGCAGTACTTC.

This chain uses TRBV2 with TRBJ2-5; 9 nucleotides line up with TRBD1. The CDR3 covers 17 residues. V trimming: 6 bases; J trimming: 0 bases; junction bases outside the gene matches: 11. The germline gives CDR1 SNHLY, CDR2 FYNNEI. Written as DNA, the CDR3 is TGTGCCAGCAGGAAGGACGGGACAGGGCACTACCAAGAGACCCAGTACTTC. Amino acid sequence: CASRKDGTGHYQETQYF. Looking up the rest from reference TRBV2 and TRBJ2-5 gives the full variable domain: EPEVTQTPSHQVTQMGQEVILRCVPISNHLYFYWYRQILGQKVEFLVSFYNNEISEKSEIFDDQFSVERPDGSNFTLKIRSTKLEDSAMYFCASRKDGTGHYQETQYFGPGTRLLVL.

As for this clone: Different DNA sequences within this sample yield the same CDR3. The chain combines TRBV7-6 with TRBJ2-7; D is undetermined. Trimming shortened V by 1 base and J by 5 bases, and 3 bases separated the two germline ends. CDR1 is SGHVS and CDR2 is FNYEAQ in the germline V gene. The CDR3 runs 11 residues. The CDR3 DNA reads as TGTGCCAGCAGCTTAGGAGACGAGCAGTACTTC. Amino acid sequence: CASSLGDEQYF. Looking up the rest from reference TRBV7-6 and TRBJ2-7 gives the full variable domain: GAGVSQSPRYKVTKRGQDVALRCDPISGHVSLYWYRQALGQGPEFLTYFNYEAQQDKSGLPNDRFSAERPEGSISTLTIQRTEQRDSAMYRCASSLGDEQYFGPGTRLTVT.

V usage is TRBV28 and J usage is TRBJ2-2; 13 bases are shared with TRBD2. The CDR3 is 19 residues long. The V segment lost 5 bases and the J segment 6 bases; nucleotides outside the gene matches: 15. Germline CDR1 is MDHEN and CDR2 is SYDVKM. CDR3: CASSIPGLAGPTQSGELFF. Here the CDR3 DNA reads TGTGCCAGCAGTATACCGGGACTAGCGGGACCCACGCAGTCCGGGGAGCTGTTTTTT.

This chain uses TRBV29-1 with TRBJ2-7; D perhaps matches TRBD1 (5 bases). The CDR3 loop spans 15 amino acids. Trimming removed 5 bases at V and 3 bases at J, with 20 bases between. CDR1 SQVTM and CDR2 ANQGSEA come from the germline V gene. The CDR3 here is CSVRIPDSGFYEQYF. The DNA for the CDR3 is TGCAGCGTTAGGATTCCCGACAGTGGGTTCTACGAGCAGTACTTC.

The rearrangement joins TRBV28 to TRBJ1-2; D call uncertain. CDR1 is MDHEN and CDR2 is SYDVKM in the germline V gene. The V end was cut by 3 bases, the J end by 6 bases, with 11 bases between. This CDR3 has 13 residues. The DNA of the CDR3 is TGTGCCAGCAGTTTCACGGCCGGCGATGGCTACACCTTC. This sequence encodes CASSFTAGDGYTF.

This clone appeared a few times. The J gene is TRBJ1-2, the V gene TRBV27, with D possibly TRBD1 on 6 matching bases. The CDR3 runs 13 residues. The germline gives CDR1 MNHEY, CDR2 SMNVEV (reference sequence). V was clipped by 3 bases and J by 8 bases, with 13 bases between them. CDR3 DNA sequence: TGTGCCAGCAGTTTCCCCCAGGGGCTAGGCTACACCTTC. Protein sequence: CASSFPQGLGYTF.

The chain uses TRBV28 and TRBJ1-1, with no clear D. Trimming removed 3 bases at V and 0 bases at J, with 11 bases between. The germline V gene has CDR1 MDHEN and CDR2 SYDVKM. The CDR3 has 15 amino acids. The CDR3 loop is CASSLSSRMNTEAFF. DNA for the CDR3: TGTGCCAGCAGTTTGTCTTCACGAATGAACACTGAAGCTTTCTTT. Filled out from reference TRBV28 and TRBJ1-1, the complete variable domain reads DVKVTQSSRYLVKRTGEKVFLECVQDMDHENMFWYRQDPGLGLRLIYFSYDVKMKEKGDIPEGYSVSREKKERFSLILESASTNQTSMYLCASSLSSRMNTEAFFGQGTRLTVV.

The rearrangement joins TRBV2 to TRBJ2-1, with D perhaps TRBD2 (5 bases). Trimming stripped 6 bases from V and 0 bases from J, with 12 bases between. CDR1 SNHLY and CDR2 FYNNEI come from the germline V gene. The CDR3 sequence is 15 residues long. The CDR3 DNA reads as TGTGCCAGCAGCCCGGGGTTCGTCTCCTACAATGAGCAGTTCTTC. Translation: CASSPGFVSYNEQFF.

Comments on this clone: Other DNA sequences in this sample translate to the same CDR3. The chain uses TRBV5-1 and TRBJ2-7, with 8 nucleotides matching TRBD1. The CDR3 totals 14 residues. Looked up from germline, CDR1 is SGHRS and CDR2 is YFSETQ. V was pared by 4 bases and J by 1 base, with 4 bases of the junction left unmatched. The CDR3 loop reads CASSHGQGSYEQYF. Written as DNA, the CDR3 is TGCGCCAGCAGCCATGGACAGGGATCCTACGAGCAGTACTTC.

The chain links TRBV29-1 to TRBJ1-2; 8 nucleotides line up with TRBD1. CDR3 size: 14 residues. The V and J ends lost 6 bases and 5 bases, in that order; junction bases with no gene match: 11. CDR1 is SQVTM and CDR2 is ANQGSEA in the germline V gene. The CDR3 loop reads CSVETGARLYGYTF. CDR3 nucleotide sequence: TGCAGCGTCGAGACAGGGGCCCGACTGTATGGCTACACCTTC.

The chain recombines TRBV5-1 with TRBJ2-1; no firm D call. CDR1 is SGHRS and CDR2 is YFSETQ in the germline V gene. This CDR3 comprises 15 residues. The V end lost 4 bases, the J end lost 3 bases, and 14 bases lay between the germline ends. The CDR3 sequence: CASSQDGLDYNEQFF. In DNA, the CDR3 is TGCGCCAGCAGCCAAGACGGATTAGACTACAATGAGCAGTTCTTC.